Following are 23 T cell receptor beta chains from one sample sequenced in a study of T cell clonotyping in hematopoietic cell transplantation. Produced via immunoSEQ multiplex PCR; TCRdb's table is partial and in-frame only. Altogether 15,000 to 20,000 clones are present, around 88% being singletons, with the ten largest covering about 8.4%. Noted time point: recipient sample about 28 days before transplant, after cytoreduction. This material consisted of peripheral blood mononuclear cells, taken before stem cell transplant. These receptors were obtained from a man aged 45-60 years with acute myeloid leukemia. Some clones in this sample may be carry-over from other donors' samples.

This clone was seen just once. The gene calls are TRBV18 and TRBJ2-3; maybe TRBD2 (5 bases). Germline V gene sequence: CDR1 KGHSH, CDR2 LQKENI. With 7 bases removed from V and 1 base from J, the gap between germline ends came to 9 bases. This CDR3 has 13 residues. This CDR3 reads CASLEERTDTQYF. As DNA, the CDR3 is TGTGCCAGCTTGGAGGAGCGCACAGATACGCAGTATTTT.

This chain uses TRBV5-4 with TRBJ2-3; 14 bases line up with TRBD2. V gave up 4 bases and J gave up 6 bases; unmatched junction bases: 4. In germline, CDR1 is SGHNT, CDR2 YYREEE (reference sequence). The CDR3 consists of 15 residues. CDR3 region: CASSLRLAGGDTQYF. CDR3 nucleotide sequence: TGTGCCAGCAGCCTTAGACTAGCGGGGGGGGATACGCAGTATTTT. Full variable domain (rest looked up from reference TRBV5-4 and TRBJ2-3): ETGVTQSPTHLIKTRGQQVTLRCSSQSGHNTVSWYQQALGQGPQFIFQYYREEENGRGNFPPRFSGLQFPNYSSELNVNALELDDSALYLCASSLRLAGGDTQYFGPGTRLTVL.

CDR3 coding DNA: TGTGCCAGTAGTCACCGACAGGGTAGGGCCTACGAGCAGTACTTC. Protein sequence: CASSHRQGRAYEQYF. The chain links TRBV19 to TRBJ2-7; 7 nucleotides align to TRBD1. The ends lost 5 bases at V and 2 bases at J; junction bases unmatched: 9. This CDR3 is built from 15 residues. Germline values: CDR1 LNHDA, CDR2 SQIVND (reference sequence).

The V call is TRBV6-6, the J call TRBJ2-1; no firm D call. The CDR3 consists of 12 residues. The V gene lost 6 bases and the J gene lost 7 bases, with 10 bases spanning the gap. From germline, CDR1 is MNHNY and CDR2 SVGAGI (reference sequence). The CDR3 DNA follows: TGTGCCAGCAGCCGTCTAGGAAATGAGCAGTTCTTC. Its protein is CASSRLGNEQFF.

This sequence joins TRBV28 and TRBJ2-7; unclear D gene. Germline-derived CDR1 and CDR2 are MDHEN and SYDVKM. CDR3 length equals 13 residues. V was trimmed by 5 bases and J by 4 bases, leaving 12 bases between them. As DNA, the CDR3 is TGTGCCAGCAGTCAAGGACCCCTTTACGAGCAGTACTTC. Translated, it gives CASSQGPLYEQYF.

The CDR3: CASSSSGTVGTGELFF. DNA of the CDR3: TGTGCCAGCAGCTCCAGCGGGACAGTGGGGACCGGGGAGCTGTTTTTT. The chain is built from TRBV7-3 and TRBJ2-2; possibly TRBD1 or TRBD2 for D (7 bases each). Germline CDR1 is SGHTA and CDR2 is FQGTGA. V gave up 4 bases and J gave up 5 bases, with 17 bases separating them. The CDR3 runs to 16 residues.

This clone turned up a few times. V gene TRBV5-1 combines with J gene TRBJ1-1; a weak D match, TRBD1 (6 bases). The ends were cut back, 2 bases at V and 1 base at J, with 9 bases in the middle. In germline, CDR1 is SGHRS, CDR2 YFSETQ. This CDR3 comprises 14 residues. Here the CDR3 reads CASSLQGTNTEAFF. The CDR3 DNA reads as TGCGCCAGCAGCTTACAGGGAACGAACACTGAAGCTTTCTTT.

This clone was seen a handful of times. The V and J genes are TRBV4-3 and TRBJ1-6; 8 nucleotides line up with TRBD1. Germline V gene sequence: CDR1 LGHNA, CDR2 YSLEER. The CDR3 is made up of 15 amino acids. After removal of 0 bases from V and 7 bases from J, the junction contained 2 bases not matched to a gene. The CDR3 sequence is CASSQDYRGNSPLHF. The CDR3 DNA follows: TGCGCCAGCAGCCAAGATTACAGGGGGAATTCACCCCTCCACTTT.

The chain links TRBV4-3 to TRBJ1-4, with a tentative D call TRBD1 (5 bases). The germline V gene encodes CDR1 LGHNA and CDR2 YSLEER. Trimming removed 0 bases from V and 6 bases from J, with 8 bases in between. The CDR3 contains 14 residues. The CDR3 DNA reads as TGCGCCAGCAGCCAAGACCAGACAGATGAAAAACTGTTTTTT. The encoded protein is CASSQDQTDEKLFF.

This chain links TRBV29-1 with TRBJ1-5, with 7 bases aligning to TRBD1. Germline assignment: CDR1 SQVTM and CDR2 ANQGSEA. V was pared by 7 bases and J by 1 base, with 4 bases of the junction left unmatched. The CDR3 loop spans 13 amino acids. The CDR3 here is CSASGGSNQPQHF. DNA of the CDR3: TGCAGCGCTTCAGGGGGGAGCAATCAGCCCCAGCATTTT.

This clone was observed a single time. DNA for the CDR3: TGTGCCAGCAGCCAAGCTGGTGGGAGATGGGACTATGGCTACACCTTC. Translated: CASSQAGGRWDYGYTF. The rearrangement joins TRBV4-2 to TRBJ1-2; no firm D call. The length of the CDR3 is 16 residues. The germline CDR1 and CDR2 sequences are LGHNA and YNFKEQ. Trimming removed 1 base from V and 3 bases from J, with 15 bases in between.

The chain joins TRBV10-3 to TRBJ2-3, with D possibly matching TRBD2 (5 bases). Germline V gives CDR1 ENHRY, CDR2 SYGVKD. The V end lost 2 bases, the J end lost 0 bases, and 12 bases lay between the germline ends. The CDR3 contains 16 residues. CDR3 sequence: CAISEVTGVSTDTQYF. The CDR3 region has the DNA TGTGCCATCAGTGAGGTCACCGGGGTTAGCACAGATACGCAGTATTTT.

The V gene is TRBV5-6, the J gene TRBJ1-1; D is undetermined. The germline V and J ends were trimmed by 3 bases and 3 bases, with 6 bases remaining between them. CDR1 and CDR2 from the germline V gene are SGHDT and YYEEEE. The CDR3 runs to 12 residues. The CDR3 is CASSSGDTEAFF. The DNA for the CDR3 is TGTGCCAGCAGCTCCGGGGACACTGAAGCTTTCTTT.

This chain links TRBV10-3 with TRBJ2-5; TRBD1 matches 7 bases. With V trimmed by 2 bases and J by 4 bases, 7 bases remained unmatched. From germline, CDR1 is ENHRY and CDR2 SYGVKD. The CDR3 contains 15 residues. DNA of the CDR3: TGTGCCATCAGTGAGGGAACCTACAGGGGAGAGACCCAGTACTTC. This translates into CAISEGTYRGETQYF.

This chain connects TRBV25-1 to TRBJ2-7; 7 bases are shared with TRBD2. With V trimmed by 6 bases and J by 5 bases, 10 bases remained unmatched. Germline-derived CDR1 and CDR2 are MGHDK and SYGVNS. CDR3 length equals 14 residues. This chain's CDR3 is CASSREERTDEQYF. CDR3 sequence (DNA): TGTGCCAGCAGCCGGGAGGAGAGGACTGACGAGCAGTACTTC.

This sequence joins TRBV10-3 and TRBJ2-1; TRBD1 might be the D (6 bases). The CDR3 is made up of 13 amino acids. Trimming removed 6 bases from V and 5 bases from J, with 11 bases in between. In germline, CDR1 is ENHRY, CDR2 SYGVKD. The CDR3 is CAISGQSHNEQFF. In DNA form, the CDR3 reads TGTGCCATCAGCGGACAGTCCCACAATGAGCAGTTCTTC.

The chain is built from TRBV7-2 and TRBJ1-2, with D perhaps matching TRBD1 (5 bases). The germline V gene has CDR1 SGHTA and CDR2 FQGNSA. This CDR3 comprises 13 residues. V dropped 3 bases and J dropped 2 bases, with 7 bases sitting between them. CDR3 DNA sequence: TGTGCCAGCAGCTTTGGGGCGAACTATGGCTACACCTTC. Translated: CASSFGANYGYTF.

This clone was counted a few times. The chain combines TRBV6-6 with TRBJ1-6; TRBD1 is a possible D gene (6 bases). Germline V gene lookup returns CDR1 MNHNY and CDR2 SVGAGI (reference sequence). The CDR3 extends over 12 amino acids. V was trimmed by 6 bases and J by 10 bases, leaving 10 bases between them. The CDR3 nucleotides are TGTGCCAGCAGCTTACAGGGATCACCCCTCCACTTT. Translation: CASSLQGSPLHF.

The J gene is TRBJ2-5, the V gene TRBV4-3; 8 nucleotides align to TRBD2. V shed 1 base, J shed 2 bases, and the junction held 6 bases outside the gene matches. Per germline, CDR1 LGHNA and CDR2 YSLEER. The CDR3 sequence is 16 residues long. The CDR3 DNA sequence: TGCGCCAGCAGCCAAGCGGTAGCGGGGTCTCAAGAGACCCAGTACTTC. Protein sequence: CASSQAVAGSQETQYF.

The CDR3 protein is CASSQAPEGYNEQFF. CDR3 coding DNA: TGTGCCAGCAGCCAAGCTCCAGAAGGGTACAATGAGCAGTTCTTC. V and J are TRBV4-2 and TRBJ2-1; D not certain. Trimming pared 1 base from V and 4 bases from J, leaving 11 bases between. Germline V CDR1 and CDR2: LGHNA, YNFKEQ. The CDR3 runs to 15 residues.

CDR3: CASSLFDTGELFF. Written as DNA, the CDR3 is TGTGCCAGCAGCTTATTCGACACCGGGGAGCTGTTTTTT. This rearrangement joins TRBV11-3 to TRBJ2-2; D unresolved. The length of the CDR3 is 13 residues. Germline V gene data show CDR1 as SGHNT and CDR2 as YENEEA. The ends were cut back, 2 bases at V and 3 bases at J, with 4 bases in the middle.

The rearrangement joins TRBV4-3 to TRBJ1-1; D is uncertain. V was cut by 4 bases and J by 1 base, with 16 bases left in between. Looked up from germline, CDR1 is LGHNA and CDR2 is YSLEER. The CDR3 sequence is 16 residues long. In DNA, the CDR3 is TGCGCCAGCAGCCCGCGGTGGGGAATGGCGAACACTGAAGCTTTCTTT. It specifies CASSPRWGMANTEAFF.

The chain employs TRBV18 and TRBJ2-7; TRBD2 agrees at 7 bases. The CDR3 has 14 residues. Per germline, CDR1 KGHSH and CDR2 LQKENI. Germline trimming cut 3 bases from V and 5 bases from J; bases unmatched to any gene: 7. CDR3 sequence: CASSPSKGLNEQYF. In nucleotides, the CDR3 is TGTGCCAGCTCACCTTCCAAGGGACTAAACGAGCAGTACTTC.